This T cell receptor beta chain originates from a study of cytomegalovirus exposure and HLA in healthy donors. Study results and limitations: In an earlier analysis, in 540 or so donors, most V segments appeared productive either ~90% or ~30% of the time. Sequencing artifact likely explains a cluster of highly shared sequence variants.

Sampled while nominally healthy, donors likely had unrecorded immune exposures. This clone was observed a handful of times. What it binds is not known. Use of 60 Vbeta and 13 Jbeta primers characterized the PCR. Only in-frame clones appear in the TCRdb table, and some are missing; sequencing was by immunoSEQ multiplex PCR. The sample carries roughly 150,000 clones, around 82% recorded once. V gave up 4 bases and J gave up 4 bases; unmatched junction bases: 11. Germline assignment: CDR1 SGHDT and CDR2 YYEEEE. The CDR3 spans 16 residues. The origin of this receptor is a woman aged 45-65 years in good health and CMV-seropositive. Specimen: PBMCs. This chain joins TRBV5-6 and TRBJ2-3; 8 bases are shared with TRBD1. The CDR3 loop is CASSPPGQGLADTQYF. The CDR3, as DNA: TGTGCCAGCAGCCCCCCCGGACAGGGCCTGGCAGATACGCAGTATTTT.